This entry describes one T cell receptor (beta chain). The CDR3 extends over 14 amino acids. Between the trimmed V and J ends, which lost 4 bases and 1 base, there was a span of 10 bases. Germline V gene sequence: CDR1 MNHNY, CDR2 SVGAGI (reference sequence). The data belong to a study of T cell changes during pregnancy in multiple sclerosis. Profiled with immunoSEQ multiplex PCR; TCRdb holds only in-frame clones, not every one. Altogether 50,000 to 60,000 clones are present, nearly 95% being singletons, with the ten largest covering approximately 0.27%. This sample comprised CD4+ T cells from peripheral blood mononuclear cells, obtained in the second trimester of pregnancy. The V and J genes are TRBV6-6 and TRBJ1-1; no definite D call. This clonotype was sampled from a female donor with multiple sclerosis, enrolled in a pregnancy study. The CDR3 region has the DNA TGTGCCAGCAGTTTCCCCAGAAAGAACACTGAAGCTTTCTTT. As protein: CASSFPRKNTEAFF.